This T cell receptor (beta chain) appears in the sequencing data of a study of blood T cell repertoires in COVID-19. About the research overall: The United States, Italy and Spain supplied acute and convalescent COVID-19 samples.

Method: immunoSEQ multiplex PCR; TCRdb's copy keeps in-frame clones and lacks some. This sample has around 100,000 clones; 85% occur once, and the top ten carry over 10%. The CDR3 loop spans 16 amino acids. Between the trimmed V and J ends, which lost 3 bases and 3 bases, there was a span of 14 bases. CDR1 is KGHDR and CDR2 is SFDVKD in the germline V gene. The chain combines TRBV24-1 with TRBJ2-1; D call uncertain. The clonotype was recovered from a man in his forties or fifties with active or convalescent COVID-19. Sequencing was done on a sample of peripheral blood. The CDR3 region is CATSDTGARYYNEQFF. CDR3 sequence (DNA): TGTGCCACCAGTGATACCGGAGCGAGGTACTACAATGAGCAGTTCTTC.